In this sample, the clone carrying this TCR beta chain turned up once. This specimen belongs to a study of cytomegalovirus exposure and HLA in healthy donors. The PCR was carried out with 60 Vbeta primers and 13 Jbeta primers. The data were produced by immunoSEQ multiplex PCR, yet TCRdb's version contains in-frame clones alone and is incomplete. The sample has some 130,000 clones, 76% seen once; the top ten hold roughly 3%. Germline assignment: CDR1 KGHSH and CDR2 LQKENI. This CDR3 region has 15 residues. Trimming took 3 bases from V and 4 from J, leaving 15 bases between them. The source is a man in his forties in good health and CMV-seronegative. This chain links TRBV18 with TRBJ1-1, with D unresolved. Sequencing was carried out using PBMCs. CDR3 in DNA: TGTGCCAGCTCACCCTCGACGGGGATGGTCACTGAAGCTTTCTTT. Its protein product is CASSPSTGMVTEAFF. Using reference TRBV18 and TRBJ1-1 for the parts outside the CDR3, the full variable domain is NAGVMQNPRHLVRRRGQEARLRCSPMKGHSHVYWYRQLPEEGLKFMVYLQKENIIDESGMPKERFSAEFPKEGPSILRIQQVVRGDSAAYFCASSPSTGMVTEAFFGQGTRLTVV.